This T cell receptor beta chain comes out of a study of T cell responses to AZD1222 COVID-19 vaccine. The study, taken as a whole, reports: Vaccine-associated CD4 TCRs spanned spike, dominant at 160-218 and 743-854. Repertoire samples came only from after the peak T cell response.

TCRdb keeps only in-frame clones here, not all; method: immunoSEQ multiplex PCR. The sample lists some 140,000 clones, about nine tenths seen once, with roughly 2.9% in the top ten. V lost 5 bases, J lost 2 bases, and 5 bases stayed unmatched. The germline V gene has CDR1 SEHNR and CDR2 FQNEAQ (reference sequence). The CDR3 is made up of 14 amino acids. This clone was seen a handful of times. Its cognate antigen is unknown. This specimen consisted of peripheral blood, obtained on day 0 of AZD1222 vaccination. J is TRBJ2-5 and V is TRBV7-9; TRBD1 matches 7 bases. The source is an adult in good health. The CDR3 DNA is TGTGCCAGCAGCCCAGGGACAGCTCAAGAGACCCAGTACTTC. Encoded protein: CASSPGTAQETQYF.